This paragraph reports one T cell receptor (beta chain). Its antigen is unknown. These data come from a study of cytomegalovirus exposure and HLA in healthy donors. Broader study findings: Prior analysis indicated that the majority of TCR beta V segments exhibited productivity approximately 87% or approximately 30% of the time. The authors listed roughly 150 TCR beta chains as cytomegalovirus-associated. Prediction of most subjects' HLA-A and HLA-B alleles by TCR beta sequences was reportedly accurate. Further analysis was carried out later, and it showed several of the most significant clusters appearing linked to common viral pathogens.

PCR primers comprised 60 Vbeta and 13 Jbeta primers. The method was immunoSEQ multiplex PCR; TCRdb's version includes in-frame clones alone and lacks a portion of them. The table records about 130,000 clones, around three quarters of them present only once. The CDR3 covers 16 residues. V gave up 1 base and J gave up 5 bases, with 17 bases separating them. Germline V gene lookup returns CDR1 SGHDN and CDR2 FVKESK. The specimen sequenced was PBMCs. The rearrangement links TRBV14 to TRBJ1-1; D is perhaps TRBD1 (5 bases). This receptor was obtained from a man between 40 and 49 years old in good health and CMV-seropositive. Here the CDR3 reads CASSQGTPVGPTEAFF. Here the CDR3 DNA reads TGTGCCAGCAGCCAAGGAACTCCCGTGGGGCCAACTGAAGCTTTCTTT.